This T cell receptor beta chain was retrieved from a study of cytomegalovirus exposure and HLA in healthy donors. About the research overall: Earlier work reported 100 million or so unique TCR beta sequences from some 170 million T cells. Genotyping of nearly 400 donors showed that about 79% belonged to the Caucasian-associated ancestry cluster. Points from the study as a whole: Later on, an analysis tied 15,000 to 20,000 TCR beta sequences to HLA alleles at 0.05 false discovery rate. Most sequenced TCRs were rare (though some public TCRs occurred in many donors).

Comments on this clone: Antigen unknown.

The PCR used 60 Vbeta and 13 Jbeta primers. Clones were sequenced by immunoSEQ multiplex PCR, and TCRdb holds only the in-frame ones, with some missing. The data show about 150,000 clones, with 70% to 80% seen just once and 3% to 4% held by the top ten. This receptor was taken from a human donor in good health. Sequencing was carried out using PBMCs.

In DNA, the CDR3 is TGTGCCAGCAGTGCGGGAGGCGGTTACGAGCAGTACTTC. This codes for CASSAGGGYEQYF. The rearrangement uses TRBV27 and TRBJ2-7, with TRBD2 matching 8 bases. CDR3 length: 13 residues. V was clipped by 5 bases and J by 4 bases; unmatched bases: 4. CDR1 is MNHEY and CDR2 is SMNVEV in the germline V gene (reference sequence).